This T cell receptor beta chain was profiled in a study of blood T cells in healthy people across ages. Findings of the study overall: CMV status of donors was not determined, possibly confounding expanded clonotype changes.

It was with a sample-barcoded 5' primer and a J-beta primer mix that a second PCR of roughly 7 to 11 cycles was run. From the 5' RACE reads, TCRdb called clonotypes with MiXCR, one entry per CDR3 protein. The profile shows over a million distinct CDR3 sequences, around 59% of them singletons. Germline V gives CDR1 SEHNR, CDR2 FQNEAQ (reference sequence). V was trimmed by 6 bases and J by 8 bases, leaving 22 bases between them. There are 15 residues in the CDR3. Remarks on this clonotype: Its antigen remains unknown.

Total RNA amounts of at least 5 micrograms were extracted per sample. This chain joins TRBV7-9 and TRBJ1-2; no clear D gene. The specimen sequenced was blood. The source of this sequence is a man in his late teens or twenties in good health. The CDR3 protein is CASRPTEGKGDGYTF. In DNA, the CDR3 is TGTGCCAGCAGACCCACCGAGGGTAAAGGCGACGGCTACACCTTC.